What follows is one T cell receptor beta chain and its context. TCRdb passed the PCR reads through MiXCR, listing each CDR3 protein once. The sample holds about 18,000 distinct CDR3 sequences, over 20% seen once. This record belongs to a study of molecular identifiers for immune sequencing clone quantification. CDR3 size: 12 residues. CDR1 SEHNR and CDR2 FQNEAQ come from the germline V gene (reference sequence). V dropped 5 bases and J dropped 6 bases, with 11 bases sitting between them. Sample: naive CD8+ T cells from blood, with Jurkat cell RNA spiked in. The subset was: FACS-sorted CD8+CD4-CCR7+CD45RA+ naive T cells. This chain connects TRBV7-9 to TRBJ2-7; weak D call: TRBD2 (6 bases). This receptor was obtained from a human donor in good health. Some libraries in this study had Jurkat cell RNA spiked in. CDR3 coding DNA: TGTGCCAGCAGCCTTGGCGGGATCGAGCAGTACTTC. The encoded protein is CASSLGGIEQYF.